This note documents a single T cell receptor (beta chain) sequence. Its target antigen remains unknown. Per-nucleotide qualities are absent, and no much larger clonotype sits a single base away. The immunoSEQ Assay, a bias-controlled multiplex PCR, was used to amplify TCRbeta CDR3 regions from genomic DNA. Turning to the authors' computational methods: The number of nucleated cells in each sample was estimated by amplification of reference gene primers within the assay. Sequence reads were collapsed and filtered to measure the absolute abundance of every unique TCRbeta CDR3 rearrangement. For each sample, productive Simpson clonality was calculated by taking the square root of Simpson's diversity index across productive rearrangements. TCRdb obtained this table from immuneACCESS and retained in-frame rearrangements with V and J assigned. These tables miss some clones; where compared with another copy, unresolved V genes account for less than half of the shortfall, and the remainder is unexplained. For V, J and clone size, that table is used; D and trimming come from the DNA. For this sample there are some 270,000 clones; 89% appear just once. The top ten clones comprise 1.7% of the sample.

The data are from a study of blood T cell repertoires in COVID-19 (dated by TCRdb to about 2020). At the level of the whole study: Samples covering the acute and convalescent phases of COVID-19 were provided by collaborators in the United States, Italy and Spain. The prospective study material was composed of cDNA or gDNA derived from T cells, B-cell-depleted T cells, or PBMCs. Subjects who had been exposed to COVID-19, were actively infected with it, or had recovered from it provided the deeply sampled blood TCRbeta repertoires that made up the dataset. The repertoires were released in a freely available public database meant as a resource for research on the immune response to SARS-CoV-2. The samples were drawn from two sources: the first 160 participants of the ongoing ImmuneRACE study, and approximately 1,300 subjects contributed by 6 global collaborators. Nearly every sample came with metadata listing a de-identified subject ID, COVID-19 status, age in years and sex. Where HLA class I and class II types were available, the types were taken from metadata supplied by the sample provider, not from assay-based typing. Overall study results and their limits: Clinical and demographic metadata were provided uncurated, with the amount varying by source and participant.

Enrolling through a virtual design, the prospective study's participants ranged in age from roughly 18 to 89 years and lived across about two dozen United States geographic areas. In the prospective study, participants were assigned to cohorts based on the clinical history participants reported in a screening survey and a study questionnaire. Recovered participants in ImmuneRACE Cohort 3 were defined by two consecutive negative NP/OP PCR tests, clearance by a healthcare professional, or resolution of symptoms. Mobile phlebotomists in the prospective study collected whole blood, serum and a nasopharyngeal or oropharyngeal swab from every participant. Over a roughly two-month period, participants in the prospective study had the option of providing additional blood draws and questionnaires. Blood samples from the prospective study were shipped frozen or at room temperature prior to DNA extraction.

From the cysteine through the phenylalanine, the CDR3 covers 11 amino acids. Left in the record is the CDR3 DNA by itself, 33 bases read in frame from the first base. CDR1 and CDR2, looked up from the germline V gene, are SQVTM and ANQGSEA. V gives up 8 bases and J gives up 3 bases, and the segment between their germline ends measures 10 bases. Rearrangement joined TRBV29-1 to TRBJ1-2; TRBD1 could be the D gene, as 6 bases match. The clonotype was recovered from a woman aged 35 to 49 who had recovered from COVID-19. The sample consisted of PBMCs or T cells enriched from blood (not recorded which). The encoded CDR3 is CSTGADYGYTF. At the DNA level, the sequence is TGCAGCACGGGGGCGGACTATGGCTACACCTTC.